This is a list of T cell receptor beta chains from one sample in a study of CD8 T cells in Susac syndrome. TCRdb re-called the immunoSEQ multiplex PCR reads through MiXCR, storing one row per CDR3 protein. Of around 56,000 distinct CDR3 sequences in the sample, roughly 92% were seen once. Sequencing was done on a sample of CD8+ T cells from PBMCs. The receptors were gathered from a human donor in good health. Both conserved end residues are part of each CDR3. The D gene is left open where the match is weak. Expanded clones are given a class, and other clones once, few, many or no size at all.

abundance | j_gene | v_gene | d_gene | CDR3aa | CDR3nt
- | TRBJ2-1 | TRBV12-5 | TRBD1 | CASGFFLSRTGGNEQFF | TGTGCTAGTGGTTTTTTTTTGTCAAGGACAGGGGGCAATGAGCAGTTCTTC
few | TRBJ2-7 | TRBV12-3/TRBV12-4 | - | CASGTTLSPQRGEQYF | TGTGCCAGCGGAACCACGCTCAGTCCCCAACGGGGCGAGCAGTACTTC
- | TRBJ2-1 | TRBV6-1 | - | CASSRVSASSYNEQFF | TGTGCCAGCAGCCGGGTCTCCGCGAGCTCCTACAATGAGCAGTTCTTC
once | TRBJ2-2 | TRBV4-1 | TRBD2 | CASSQAGLAAGELFF | TGCGCCAGCAGCCAGGCGGGACTAGCGGCCGGGGAGCTGTTTTTT
- | TRBJ1-2 | TRBV30 | TRBD1 | CAWSATLTGISDGYTF | TGTGCCTGGAGCGCGACCCTGACAGGGATTTCGGATGGCTACACCTTC
- | TRBJ2-3 | TRBV7-3 | TRBD1 | CASSSRTGSDTQYF | TGTGCCAGCAGCTCAAGGACAGGGTCGGATACGCAGTATTTT
once | TRBJ2-7 | TRBV20-1 | TRBD2 | CSARPFPTSGGLSSYEQYF | TGCAGTGCTAGACCTTTCCCCACTAGCGGGGGCCTCAGCTCCTACGAGCAGTACTTC
- | TRBJ2-3 | TRBV7-3 | - | CASSLSGADTQYF | TGTGCCAGCAGCTTATCGGGCGCAGATACGCAGTATTTT
- | TRBJ2-1 | TRBV11-2 | - | CASSLVQNSYNEQFF | TGTGCCAGCAGCTTAGTTCAGAACTCCTACAATGAGCAGTTCTTC
- | TRBJ2-7 | TRBV19 | - | CASSTANGDSYEQYF | TGTGCCAGTAGTACGGCCAACGGAGACTCCTACGAGCAGTACTTC
- | TRBJ2-3 | TRBV12-3/TRBV12-4 | TRBD2 | CASSSLAGGSTDTQYF | TGTGCCAGCAGTTCCCTAGCGGGGGGGAGCACAGATACGCAGTATTTT
- | TRBJ2-7 | TRBV9 | TRBD2 | CASSEGGPGAYEQYF | TGTGCCAGCAGCGAGGGAGGGCCTGGGGCCTACGAGCAGTACTTC
- | TRBJ1-6 | TRBV4-3 | - | CASSQDRASPLHF | TGCGCCAGCAGCCAAGACAGGGCTTCACCCCTCCACTTT
- | TRBJ1-2 | TRBV19 | - | CASSIGQVEIPSVTKNYGYTF | TGTGCCAGTAGTATAGGCCAGGTCGAAATTCCGTCAGTCACTAAAAACTATGGCTACACCTTC
- | TRBJ1-4 | TRBV5-1 | - | CASSKGEKLFF | TGCGCCAGCAGCAAAGGTGAAAAACTGTTTTTT
- | TRBJ2-7 | TRBV4-1 | - | CASSQVGDEQYF | TGCGCCAGCAGCCAAGTTGGAGACGAGCAGTACTTC
- | TRBJ2-2 | TRBV6-6 | - | CASSYSSTRSRRELFF | TGTGCCAGCAGTTACTCGAGTACCAGGAGCCGGCGGGAGCTGTTTTTT
- | TRBJ2-7 | TRBV14 | - | CASSHRPGPNSYEQYF | TGTGCCAGCAGCCATAGACCGGGACCCAATTCCTACGAGCAGTACTTC
- | TRBJ1-1 | TRBV6-2/TRBV6-3 | - | CASKRQMTEAFF | TGTGCCAGCAAGAGACAGATGACTGAAGCTTTCTTT
- | TRBJ1-2 | TRBV6-6 | - | CASSENRDGYTF | TGTGCCAGCAGTGAGAACCGGGACGGCTACACCTTC
- | TRBJ2-7 | TRBV12-3/TRBV12-4 | TRBD2 | CASSLQAGGPHEQYF | TGTGCCAGCAGTCTCCAAGCGGGGGGGCCTCACGAGCAGTACTTC
- | TRBJ2-5 | TRBV27 | - | CASSLLPLGGGLQETQYF | TGTGCCAGCAGTTTACTTCCCTTAGGCGGGGGCCTCCAAGAGACCCAGTACTTC
- | TRBJ2-3 | TRBV4-2 | - | CASSQDYADTQYF | TGTGCCAGCAGCCAAGATTACGCAGATACGCAGTATTTT
- | TRBJ2-1 | TRBV6-4 | - | CASSVRTNNEQFF | TGTGCCAGCAGTGTGCGGACTAACAATGAGCAGTTCTTC
- | TRBJ2-1 | TRBV2 | TRBD1 | CASTGQQYNEQFF | TGTGCCAGCACGGGACAGCAATACAATGAGCAGTTCTTC
- | TRBJ2-3 | TRBV28 | TRBD2 | CASKLAGETDTQYF | TGTGCCAGCAAACTAGCGGGGGAGACAGATACGCAGTATTTT
once | TRBJ1-1 | TRBV6-6 | - | CASSYSQGTEAFF | TGTGCCAGCAGTTACTCCCAGGGCACTGAAGCTTTCTTT
- | TRBJ1-2 | TRBV28 | TRBD1 | CASSLNRGIGGYTF | TGTGCCAGCAGTTTAAACAGGGGAATCGGTGGCTACACCTTC
- | TRBJ1-2 | TRBV12-3/TRBV12-4 | - | CASSPSSSIYGYTF | TGTGCCAGCAGCCCTTCCAGTAGTATCTATGGCTACACCTTC
- | TRBJ1-5 | TRBV19 | TRBD1 | CASTISAGQDEFWHQPQHF | TGTGCCAGTACCATCTCGGCTGGACAGGATGAGTTTTGGCATCAGCCCCAGCATTTT
- | TRBJ2-5 | TRBV12-5 | TRBD1 | CATTGGQETQYF | TGTGCCACGACAGGGGGTCAAGAGACCCAGTACTTC
- | TRBJ2-5 | TRBV3-1 | - | CASSPPAQLQETQYF | TGTGCCAGCAGCCCCCCGGCCCAGCTGCAAGAGACCCAGTACTTC
- | TRBJ1-1 | TRBV9 | - | CASSVSAGGMNTEAFF | TGTGCCAGCAGCGTTTCGGCGGGGGGTATGAACACTGAAGCTTTCTTT
- | TRBJ1-5 | TRBV6-5 | - | CASSPQGLSNQPQHF | TGTGCCAGCAGTCCCCAGGGTTTGAGCAATCAGCCCCAGCATTTT
- | TRBJ2-7 | TRBV5-4 | TRBD2 | CASRTGTSVYEQYF | TGTGCCAGCAGGACCGGGACTAGCGTGTACGAGCAGTACTTC
- | TRBJ1-2 | TRBV13 | - | CASSIDRNYGYTF | TGTGCCAGCAGCATTGACAGAAACTATGGCTACACCTTC
- | TRBJ1-1 | TRBV28 | - | CASSLFGQNTEAFF | TGTGCCAGCAGTTTATTTGGCCAGAACACTGAAGCTTTCTTT
- | TRBJ2-7 | TRBV7-2 | TRBD2 | CASSPGLESYEQYF | TGTGCCAGCAGCCCGGGACTAGAGTCCTACGAGCAGTACTTC
- | TRBJ1-2 | TRBV19 | TRBD1 | CASSPGQGRGYTF | TGTGCCAGTAGTCCGGGACAGGGCCGCGGCTACACCTTC
- | TRBJ2-5 | TRBV5-4 | TRBD2 | CASSYGLAGGPGETQYF | TGTGCCAGCAGCTACGGACTAGCGGGGGGGCCGGGGGAGACCCAGTACTTC
once | TRBJ2-7 | TRBV13 | - | CASSLGGKNYEQYF | TGTGCCAGCAGCTTAGGCGGGAAGAACTACGAGCAGTACTTC
- | TRBJ2-2 | TRBV28 | - | CASRYTGMGGELFF | TGTGCCAGCAGATATACAGGGATGGGCGGGGAGCTGTTTTTT
- | TRBJ1-2 | TRBV4-1 | TRBD1 | CASSLDDRGRDGYTF | TGCGCCAGCAGCCTAGACGACAGGGGGCGGGATGGCTACACCTTC
- | TRBJ1-5 | TRBV6-2/TRBV6-3 | - | CASSYAPQPQHF | TGTGCCAGCAGTTACGCTCCCCAGCCCCAGCATTTT